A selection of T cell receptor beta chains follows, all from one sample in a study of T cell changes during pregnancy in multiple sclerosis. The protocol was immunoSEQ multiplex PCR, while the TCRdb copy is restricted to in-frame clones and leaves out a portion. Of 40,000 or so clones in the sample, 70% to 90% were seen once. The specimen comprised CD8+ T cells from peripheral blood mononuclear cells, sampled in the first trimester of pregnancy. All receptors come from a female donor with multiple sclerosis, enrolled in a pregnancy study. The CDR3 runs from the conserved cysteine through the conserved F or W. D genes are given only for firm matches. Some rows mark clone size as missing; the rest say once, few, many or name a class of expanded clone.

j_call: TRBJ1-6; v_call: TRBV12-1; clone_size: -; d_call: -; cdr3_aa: CASSFAGPGQGKPVLKSPLHF; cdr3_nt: TGTGCCAGCAGCTTTGCGGGGCCGGGACAGGGAAAACCCGTCTTGAAGTCACCCCTCCACTTT
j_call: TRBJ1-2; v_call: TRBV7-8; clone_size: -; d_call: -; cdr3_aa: CASSLEARGTPRYGYTF; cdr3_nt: TGTGCCAGCAGCTTAGAGGCCCGGGGGACCCCTAGGTATGGCTACACCTTC
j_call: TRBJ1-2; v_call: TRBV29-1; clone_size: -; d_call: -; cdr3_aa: CSVHTQDGSGYTF; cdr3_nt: TGCAGCGTACACACCCAGGACGGGAGTGGCTACACCTTC
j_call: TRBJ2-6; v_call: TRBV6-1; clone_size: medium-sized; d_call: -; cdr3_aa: CASSEAQGGANVLTF; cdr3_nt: TGTGCCAGCAGTGAAGCGCAGGGTGGGGCCAACGTCCTGACTTTC
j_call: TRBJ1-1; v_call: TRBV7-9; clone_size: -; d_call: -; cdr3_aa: CASSYMTDGAFF; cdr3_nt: TGTGCCAGCAGCTACATGACAGACGGAGCTTTCTTT
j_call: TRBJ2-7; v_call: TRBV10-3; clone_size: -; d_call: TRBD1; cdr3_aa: CAISTFRDRGYEQYF; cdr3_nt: TGTGCCATCAGCACATTTAGGGACAGGGGCTACGAGCAGTACTTC
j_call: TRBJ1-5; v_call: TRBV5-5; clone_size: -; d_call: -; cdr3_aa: CASSLEGGRGQPQHF; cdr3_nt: TGTGCCAGCAGCTTGGAGGGGGGGCGCGGGCAGCCCCAGCATTTT
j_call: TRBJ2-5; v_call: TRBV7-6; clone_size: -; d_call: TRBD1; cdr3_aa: CASSSTADRIQETQYF; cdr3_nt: TGTGCCAGCAGCTCTACCGCGGACAGGATCCAAGAGACCCAGTACTTC
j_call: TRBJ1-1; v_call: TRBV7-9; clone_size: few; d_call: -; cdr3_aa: CASSPPQAWNTEAFF; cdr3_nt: TGTGCCAGCAGCCCCCCCCAAGCCTGGAACACTGAAGCTTTCTTT
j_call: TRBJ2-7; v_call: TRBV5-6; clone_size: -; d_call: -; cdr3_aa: CASSLVAGSSYEQYF; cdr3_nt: TGTGCCAGCAGCTTGGTGGCAGGCAGCTCCTACGAGCAGTACTTC
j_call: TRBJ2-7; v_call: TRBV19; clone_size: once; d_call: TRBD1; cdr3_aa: CASSMGLTGTGYYEQYF; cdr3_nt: TGTGCCAGTAGTATGGGGCTGACCGGGACAGGGTACTACGAGCAGTACTTC
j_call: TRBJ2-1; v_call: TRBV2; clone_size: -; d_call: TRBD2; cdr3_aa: CASSEEGGGVSYNEQFF; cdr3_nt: TGTGCCAGCAGTGAAGAGGGCGGGGGGGTATCCTACAATGAGCAGTTCTTC
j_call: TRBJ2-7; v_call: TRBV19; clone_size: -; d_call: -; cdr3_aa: CASSEGAGEQYF; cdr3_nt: TGTGCCAGCAGTGAGGGGGCGGGAGAGCAGTACTTC
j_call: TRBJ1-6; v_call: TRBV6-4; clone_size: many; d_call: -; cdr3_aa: CASSDSSNSPLHF; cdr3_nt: TGTGCCAGCAGTGACAGCTCCAATTCACCCCTCCACTTT
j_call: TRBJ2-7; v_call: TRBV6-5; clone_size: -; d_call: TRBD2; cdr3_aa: CASSFSSGGDEQYF; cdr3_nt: TGTGCCAGCAGTTTCTCTAGCGGGGGGGACGAGCAGTACTTC
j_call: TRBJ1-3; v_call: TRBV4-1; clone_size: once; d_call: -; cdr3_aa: CASSQDQGSAGALSGNTIYF; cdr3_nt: TGCGCCAGCAGCCAAGATCAAGGATCGGCAGGGGCGCTGTCTGGAAACACCATATATTTT
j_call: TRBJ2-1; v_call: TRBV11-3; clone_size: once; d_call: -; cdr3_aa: CASSWEDNEQFF; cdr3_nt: TGTGCCAGCAGCTGGGAGGACAATGAGCAGTTCTTC
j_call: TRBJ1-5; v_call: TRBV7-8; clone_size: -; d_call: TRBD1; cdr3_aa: CASSVTGYSNQPQHF; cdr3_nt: TGTGCCAGCAGCGTGACAGGGTATAGCAATCAGCCCCAGCATTTT
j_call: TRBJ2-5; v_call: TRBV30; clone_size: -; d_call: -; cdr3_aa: CAWTHTSGRAQYF; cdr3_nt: TGTGCCTGGACTCACACGTCGGGAAGGGCCCAGTACTTC
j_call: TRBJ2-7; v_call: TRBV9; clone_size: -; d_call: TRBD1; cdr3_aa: CASSGRDRGTHEQYF; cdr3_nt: TGTGCCAGCAGCGGACGGGACAGGGGTACCCACGAGCAGTACTTC
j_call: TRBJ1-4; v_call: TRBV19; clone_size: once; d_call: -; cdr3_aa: CASSPGLWGEKLFF; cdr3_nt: TGTGCCAGTAGTCCAGGGTTATGGGGTGAAAAACTGTTTTTT
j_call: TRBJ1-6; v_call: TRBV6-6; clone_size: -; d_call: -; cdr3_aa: CASSEGGSPLHF; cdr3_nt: TGTGCCAGCAGTGAGGGGGGGTCACCCCTCCACTTT
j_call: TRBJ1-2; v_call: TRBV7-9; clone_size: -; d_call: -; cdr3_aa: CASSPATGIIYGYTF; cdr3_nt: TGTGCCAGCAGCCCTGCAACAGGGATAATCTATGGCTACACCTTC
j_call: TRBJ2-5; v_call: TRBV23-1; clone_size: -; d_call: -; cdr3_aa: CASSRAQETQYF; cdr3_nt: TGCGCCAGCAGTCGCGCCCAAGAGACCCAGTACTTC
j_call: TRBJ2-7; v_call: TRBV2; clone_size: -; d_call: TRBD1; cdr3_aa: CASSETGVNLYEQYF; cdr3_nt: TGTGCCAGCAGTGAAACAGGGGTGAACCTGTACGAGCAGTACTTC
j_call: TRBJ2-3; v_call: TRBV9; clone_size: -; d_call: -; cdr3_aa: CASSPEGGETSTDTQYF; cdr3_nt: TGTGCCAGCAGCCCGGAGGGGGGGGAAACTAGCACAGATACGCAGTATTTT
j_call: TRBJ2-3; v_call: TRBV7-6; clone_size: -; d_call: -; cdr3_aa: CASSLGADTDTQYF; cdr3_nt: TGTGCCAGCAGCTTAGGGGCAGACACAGATACGCAGTATTTT
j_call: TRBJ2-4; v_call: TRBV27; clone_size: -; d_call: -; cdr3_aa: CASSLVGGNIQYF; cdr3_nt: TGTGCCAGCAGTTTAGTGGGGGGAAACATTCAGTACTTC
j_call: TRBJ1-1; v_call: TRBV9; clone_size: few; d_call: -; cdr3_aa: CASASGNTEAFF; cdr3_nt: TGTGCCAGCGCCTCCGGGAACACTGAAGCTTTCTTT
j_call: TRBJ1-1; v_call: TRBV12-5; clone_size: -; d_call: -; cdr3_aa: CASGPGTGSLTEAFF; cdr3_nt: TGTGCTAGTGGTCCCGGAACAGGGTCCCTGACTGAAGCTTTCTTT
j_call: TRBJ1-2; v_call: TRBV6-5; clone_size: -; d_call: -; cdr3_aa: CASSYSRDAGGYTF; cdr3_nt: TGTGCCAGCAGTTACTCACGGGATGCAGGAGGCTACACCTTC
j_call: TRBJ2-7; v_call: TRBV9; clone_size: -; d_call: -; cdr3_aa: CASSLSGGYEQYF; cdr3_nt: TGTGCCAGCAGCCTCTCAGGGGGGTACGAGCAGTACTTC
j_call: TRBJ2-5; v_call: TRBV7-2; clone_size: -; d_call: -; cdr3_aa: CASSLGEGGISETQYF; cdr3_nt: TGTGCCAGCAGCTTAGGAGAGGGGGGGATTTCGGAGACCCAGTACTTC
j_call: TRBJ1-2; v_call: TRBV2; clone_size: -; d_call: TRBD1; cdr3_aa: CASRGGTGREGYTF; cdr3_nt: TGTGCCAGCAGGGGGGGGACAGGCCGGGAGGGCTACACCTTC
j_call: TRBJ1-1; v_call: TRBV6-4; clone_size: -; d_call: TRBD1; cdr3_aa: CASSQGGNTEAFF; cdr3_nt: TGTGCCAGCAGCCAGGGGGGGAACACTGAAGCTTTCTTT
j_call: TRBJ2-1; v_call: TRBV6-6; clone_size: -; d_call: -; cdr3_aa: CASTNGGNEQFF; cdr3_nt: TGTGCCAGCACCAATGGAGGAAATGAGCAGTTCTTC
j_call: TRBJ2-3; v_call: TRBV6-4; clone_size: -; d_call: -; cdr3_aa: CASSDSVGGSTDTQYF; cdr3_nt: TGTGCCAGCAGTGACTCTGTTGGCGGGAGCACAGATACGCAGTATTTT
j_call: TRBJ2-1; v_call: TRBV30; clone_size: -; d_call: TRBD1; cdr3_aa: CAWSVGTGDYNEQFF; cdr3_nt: TGTGCCTGGAGTGTTGGGACAGGGGATTACAATGAGCAGTTCTTC